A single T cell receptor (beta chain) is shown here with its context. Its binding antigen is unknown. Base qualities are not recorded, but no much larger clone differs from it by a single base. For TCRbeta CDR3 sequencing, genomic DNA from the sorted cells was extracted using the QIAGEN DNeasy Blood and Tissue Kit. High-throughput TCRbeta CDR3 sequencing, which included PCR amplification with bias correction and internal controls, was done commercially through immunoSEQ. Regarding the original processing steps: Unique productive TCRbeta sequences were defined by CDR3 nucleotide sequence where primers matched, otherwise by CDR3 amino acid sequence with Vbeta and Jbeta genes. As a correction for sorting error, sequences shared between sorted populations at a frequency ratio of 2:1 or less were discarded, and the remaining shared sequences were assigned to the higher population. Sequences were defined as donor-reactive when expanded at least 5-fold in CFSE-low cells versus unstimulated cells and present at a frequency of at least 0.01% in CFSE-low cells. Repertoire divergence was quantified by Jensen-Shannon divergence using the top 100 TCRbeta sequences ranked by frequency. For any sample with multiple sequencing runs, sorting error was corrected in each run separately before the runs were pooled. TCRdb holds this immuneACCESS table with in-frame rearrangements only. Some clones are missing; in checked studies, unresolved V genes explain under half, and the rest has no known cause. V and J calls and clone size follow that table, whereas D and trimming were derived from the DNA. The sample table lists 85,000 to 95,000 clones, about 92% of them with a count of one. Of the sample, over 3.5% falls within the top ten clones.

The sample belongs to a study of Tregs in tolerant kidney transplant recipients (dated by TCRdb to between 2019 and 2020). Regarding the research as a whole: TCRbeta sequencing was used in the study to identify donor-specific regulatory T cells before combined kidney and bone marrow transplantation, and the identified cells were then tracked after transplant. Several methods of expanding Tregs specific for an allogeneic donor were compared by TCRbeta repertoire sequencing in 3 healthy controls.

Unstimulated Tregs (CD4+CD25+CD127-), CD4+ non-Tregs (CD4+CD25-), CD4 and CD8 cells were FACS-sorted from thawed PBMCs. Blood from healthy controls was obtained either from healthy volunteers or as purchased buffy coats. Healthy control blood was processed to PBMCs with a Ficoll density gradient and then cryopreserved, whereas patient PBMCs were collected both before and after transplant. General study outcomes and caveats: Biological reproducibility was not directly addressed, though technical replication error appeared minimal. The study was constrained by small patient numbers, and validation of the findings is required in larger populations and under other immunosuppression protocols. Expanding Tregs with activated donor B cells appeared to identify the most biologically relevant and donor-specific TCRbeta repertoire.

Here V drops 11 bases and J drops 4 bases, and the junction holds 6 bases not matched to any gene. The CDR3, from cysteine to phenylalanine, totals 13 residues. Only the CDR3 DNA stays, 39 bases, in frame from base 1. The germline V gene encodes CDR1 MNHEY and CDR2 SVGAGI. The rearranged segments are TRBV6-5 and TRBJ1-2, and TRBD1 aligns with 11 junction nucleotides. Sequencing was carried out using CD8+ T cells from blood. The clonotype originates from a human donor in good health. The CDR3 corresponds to CASWGQGVYGYTF. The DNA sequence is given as TGTGCCTCCTGGGGACAGGGGGTCTATGGCTACACCTTC.